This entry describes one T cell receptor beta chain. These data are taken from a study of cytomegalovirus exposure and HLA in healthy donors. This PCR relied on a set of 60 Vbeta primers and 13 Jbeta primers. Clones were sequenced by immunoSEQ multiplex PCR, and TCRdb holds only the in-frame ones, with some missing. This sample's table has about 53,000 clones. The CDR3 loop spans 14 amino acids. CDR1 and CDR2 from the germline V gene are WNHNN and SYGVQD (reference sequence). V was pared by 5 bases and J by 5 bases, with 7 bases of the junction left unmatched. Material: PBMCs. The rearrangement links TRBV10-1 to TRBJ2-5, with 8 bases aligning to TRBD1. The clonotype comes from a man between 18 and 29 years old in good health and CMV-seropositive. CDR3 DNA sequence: TGCGCCAGCAGTAAGGGACAGGATTGGGAGACCCAGTACTTC. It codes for CASSKGQDWETQYF.